Presented here are 15 T cell receptor beta chains from one specimen sequenced in a study of cytomegalovirus exposure and HLA in healthy donors. The protocol was immunoSEQ multiplex PCR, while the TCRdb copy is restricted to in-frame clones and leaves out a portion. The table includes hundreds of thousands of clones, roughly 87% detected once. Input material: PBMCs. Receptor source: a woman aged 18-35 years in good health and CMV-seropositive.

The chain carries TRBV6-5 and TRBJ2-7; a weak D match, TRBD2 (5 bases). CDR1 and CDR2 from the germline V gene are MNHEY and SVGAGI. V lost 7 bases, J lost 3 bases, and 19 bases lay in between. CDR3 length: 15 residues. CDR3 DNA: TGTGCCAGCAACCCTACCGGAGGAGCTCACTACGAGCAGTACTTC. The encoded protein is CASNPTGGAHYEQYF.

Ten or more counts support this clone. This chain uses TRBV12-5 with TRBJ1-1; 7 bases line up with TRBD1. Trimming removed 5 bases from V and 1 base from J; junction bases left unmatched: 1. Germline V CDR1 and CDR2: LGHNT, FRNRAP. The CDR3 has 13 amino acids. The CDR3 DNA sequence: TGTGCTAGTGGTAGGACAGGGAACACTGAAGCTTTCTTT. Protein sequence: CASGRTGNTEAFF. Based on the CDR3 plus reference TRBV12-5 and TRBJ1-1, the full variable domain is DARVTQTPRHKVTEMGQEVTMRCQPILGHNTVFWYRQTMMQGLELLAYFRNRAPLDDSGMPKDRFSAEMPDATLATLKIQPSEPRDSAVYFCASGRTGNTEAFFGQGTRLTVV.

The chain carries TRBV10-1 and TRBJ2-2; 12 bases align to TRBD2. Germline assignment: CDR1 WNHNN and CDR2 SYGVQD (reference sequence). With V trimmed by 2 bases and J by 7 bases, 2 bases remained unmatched. The CDR3 is made up of 15 amino acids. CDR3 loop: CASSETSGRFGELFF. DNA of the CDR3: TGCGCCAGCAGTGAGACTAGCGGGAGGTTCGGGGAGCTGTTTTTT.

The V gene is TRBV9, the J gene TRBJ2-3; TRBD1 might be the D (7 bases). The CDR3 is 15 residues long. V lost 6 bases to trimming and J lost 2 bases, with 16 bases between them. CDR1 and CDR2 (germline): SGDLS, YYNGEE. The CDR3 loop reads CASTLRGVPTDTQYF. CDR3 DNA: TGTGCCAGCACCCTCAGGGGGGTCCCCACAGATACGCAGTATTTT. Variable domain in full (rest from reference TRBV9 and TRBJ2-3): DSGVTQTPKHLITATGQRVTLRCSPRSGDLSVYWYQQSLDQGLQFLIQYYNGEERAKGNILERFSAQQFPDLHSELNLSSLELGDSALYFCASTLRGVPTDTQYFGPGTRLTVL.

This clone was observed a single time. DNA of the CDR3: TGCGCCAGCAGTTACAGCGGCCTGTCGGCCTACGAGCAGTACTTC. Amino acids: CASSYSGLSAYEQYF. V usage is TRBV5-1 and J usage is TRBJ2-7; TRBD2 might be the D (5 bases). The germline CDR1 and CDR2 sequences are SGHRS and YFSETQ. V lost 5 bases and J 2 bases, leaving 17 bases between the germline ends. There are 15 residues in the CDR3.

This rearrangement joins TRBV20-1 to TRBJ2-1; D is undetermined. V lost 3 bases and J 8 bases, leaving 5 bases between the germline ends. The CDR3 loop spans 10 amino acids. Germline-derived CDR1 and CDR2 are DFQATT and SNEGSKA (reference sequence). CDR3 sequence reads: CSARRDEQFF. DNA of the CDR3: TGCAGTGCTAGGCGTGATGAGCAGTTCTTC.

This chain joins TRBV28 and TRBJ2-3; TRBD1 matches 7 bases. The germline CDR1 and CDR2 sequences are MDHEN and SYDVKM. With 2 bases clipped from V and 2 bases from J, the junction kept 13 bases outside the gene matches. The CDR3 covers 18 residues. This chain's CDR3 is CASSLEGNRTGDTDTQYF. The CDR3 DNA reads as TGTGCCAGCAGTTTAGAGGGGAATCGGACAGGAGACACAGATACGCAGTATTTT.

This chain connects TRBV27 to TRBJ1-2, with a weak D call TRBD1 (6 bases). The length of the CDR3 is 14 residues. V was trimmed by 2 bases and J by 7 bases, leaving 14 bases between them. The germline V gene encodes CDR1 MNHEY and CDR2 SMNVEV (reference sequence). CDR3 region: CASSLSAGEPGYTF. As DNA, the CDR3 is TGTGCCAGCAGTTTAAGTGCAGGGGAGCCTGGCTACACCTTC.

This sequence joins TRBV29-1 and TRBJ1-1, with TRBD1 matching 7 bases. The length of the CDR3 is 13 residues. Per germline, CDR1 SQVTM and CDR2 ANQGSEA. Trimming removed 3 bases from V and 7 bases from J; junction bases left unmatched: 8. The CDR3 coding sequence is TGCAGCGTTGAGGGTATCGGGGACAGTGAAGCTTTCTTT. Translation gives CSVEGIGDSEAFF.

The chain recombines TRBV30 with TRBJ1-5, with a possible D match to TRBD1 (5 bases). This CDR3 comprises 15 residues. Trimming stripped 1 base from V and 3 bases from J, with 13 bases between. Germline CDR1 reads GTSNPN; CDR2 reads SVGIG (reference sequence). CDR3 in amino acids: CAWSEGGANNQPQHF. In nucleotides, the CDR3 is TGTGCCTGGAGTGAGGGAGGGGCCAACAATCAGCCCCAGCATTTT.

This clone was observed a handful of times. CDR3 coding DNA: TGTGCCAGCAGCTCGCATACCCGATCCCACGGGGACGAGCAGTACTTC. It specifies CASSSHTRSHGDEQYF. The gene calls are TRBV11-2 and TRBJ2-7; tentative D call: TRBD2 (5 bases). The CDR3 spans 16 residues. Per germline, CDR1 SGHAT and CDR2 FQNNGV. V was cut by 4 bases and J by 5 bases, with 21 bases left in between.

The chain is built from TRBV2 and TRBJ2-1; 7 bases map to TRBD1. J lost 12 bases, V lost 8 bases, and 10 bases had no gene match. The germline V gene encodes CDR1 SNHLY and CDR2 FYNNEI. The CDR3 has 12 residues. For the CDR3, the DNA is TGTGCCAGCGGGGTGAGGGGGCGAAGGCAGTTCTTC. Translated, it gives CASGVRGRRQFF. Together with reference TRBV2 and TRBJ2-1, the CDR3 gives the full variable domain: EPEVTQTPSHQVTQMGQEVILRCVPISNHLYFYWYRQILGQKVEFLVSFYNNEISEKSEIFDDQFSVERPDGSNFTLKIRSTKLEDSAMYFCASGVRGRRQFFGPGTRLTVL.

This clone was recorded once. J is TRBJ1-2 and V is TRBV2; 9 nucleotides align to TRBD1. CDR1 and CDR2 (germline): SNHLY, FYNNEI. With 5 bases clipped from V and 5 bases from J, the junction kept 6 bases outside the gene matches. The CDR3 contains 14 residues. CDR3 in DNA: TGTGCCAGCAGTCCCGGGACAGGGCCTTATGGCTACACCTTC. Its protein product is CASSPGTGPYGYTF.

In its sample, this clone was seen once. The chain links TRBV30 to TRBJ1-5; D might be TRBD1 (5 bases). The V and J ends lost 0 bases and 1 base respectively, with 10 bases between them. The CDR3 extends over 15 amino acids. The V gene's germline CDR1 is GTSNPN and CDR2 SVGIG (reference sequence). The chain's CDR3 is CAWSVQSGSNQPQHF. DNA for the CDR3: TGTGCCTGGAGTGTACAGTCAGGGAGCAATCAGCCCCAGCATTTT.

The chain links TRBV13 to TRBJ2-7; 8 bases are shared with TRBD2. Per the germline V gene, CDR1 is PRHDT and CDR2 is FYEKMQ (reference sequence). V was clipped by 4 bases and J by 0 bases; unmatched bases: 11. CDR3 size: 17 residues. In DNA, the CDR3 is TGTGCCAGCAGCTCATATCAACTAGCGGTGAGCTCCTACGAGCAGTACTTC. The encoded protein is CASSSYQLAVSSYEQYF. The variable domain in full, completed from reference TRBV13 and TRBJ2-7, reads AAGVIQSPRHLIKEKRETATLKCYPIPRHDTVYWYQQGPGQDPQFLISFYEKMQSDKGSIPDRFSAQQFSDYHSELNMSSLELGDSALYFCASSSYQLAVSSYEQYFGPGTRLTVT.